The rows below give T cell receptor beta chains drawn from one sample of a study of blood T cells in healthy people across ages. TCRdb ran MiXCR on the 5' RACE reads and lists one entry per CDR3 protein. The table lists hundreds of thousands of distinct CDR3 sequences, roughly 50% of them singletons. Input material: blood. Receptor source: a woman aged 55-69 years in good health. CDR3s include the opening cysteine and the closing phenylalanine or tryptophan. A D gene is named only where the DNA matches it firmly. Clone size, where shown, is once, few, many, or a class for clones that have expanded.

clone size	V gene	J gene	D gene	CDR3 protein	CDR3 DNA
few	TRBV20-1	TRBJ1-2	-	CSASGTPRGYGYTF	TGCAGTGCTAGTGGAACACCCAGGGGCTATGGCTACACCTTC
-	TRBV10-3	TRBJ2-5	-	CAISESGGGKETQYF	TGTGCCATCAGTGAGTCGGGAGGCGGGAAAGAGACCCAGTACTTC
-	TRBV10-3	TRBJ1-1	-	CAVRAAGHTEAFF	TGTGCCGTCAGGGCGGCGGGTCACACTGAAGCTTTCTTT
-	TRBV20-1	TRBJ1-2	TRBD1	CSATRQGKNYGYTF	TGCAGTGCTACTAGACAGGGGAAAAACTATGGCTACACCTTC
once	TRBV2	TRBJ2-1	TRBD2	CASSATPGTSGKNEQFF	TGTGCCAGCAGCGCCACCCCCGGGACTAGCGGGAAAAATGAGCAGTTCTTC
-	TRBV18	TRBJ1-1	-	CASSPGGRRPPEAFF	TGTGCCAGCTCACCAGGGGGGCGCAGGCCTCCTGAAGCTTTCTTT
-	TRBV7-9	TRBJ2-1	-	CASSFKVDEQFF	TGTGCCAGCAGCTTTAAGGTGGATGAGCAGTTCTTC
once	TRBV20-1	TRBJ2-4	-	CSARDQRAQKNIQYF	TGCAGTGCTAGAGATCAGCGGGCCCAGAAAAACATTCAGTACTTC
-	TRBV4-2	TRBJ1-2	-	CASSQGARTNGYTF	TGTGCCAGCAGCCAAGGAGCAAGGACTAATGGCTACACCTTC
-	TRBV10-3	TRBJ2-1	-	CAISDGSYNEQFF	TGTGCCATCAGTGACGGCTCCTACAATGAGCAGTTCTTC
-	TRBV5-6	TRBJ2-1	TRBD2	CASSTRGTTSYNEQFF	TGTGCCAGCAGCACCCGCGGGACTACCTCCTACAATGAGCAGTTCTTC
-	TRBV28	TRBJ1-3	-	CAGGGAAAGNTIYF	TGTGCCGGCGGCGGTGCAGCGGCAGGAAACACCATATATTTT
few	TRBV20-1	TRBJ1-5	TRBD1	CSTGQGVNQPQHF	TGCAGTACAGGACAGGGTGTCAATCAGCCCCAGCATTTT
-	TRBV2	TRBJ2-7	-	CASNPTYLFPEQYF	TGTGCCAGCAATCCGACATACCTTTTCCCCGAGCAGTACTTC
-	TRBV18	TRBJ2-7	-	CASSPSRDVYEQYF	TGTGCCAGCTCACCAAGCAGGGACGTCTACGAGCAGTACTTC
-	TRBV24-1	TRBJ2-1	-	CATSDDRTSNEQFF	TGTGCCACCAGTGACGATAGAACCAGCAATGAGCAGTTCTTC
-	TRBV5-1	TRBJ1-2	TRBD1	CASSRTRGPDYGYTF	TGCGCCAGCAGCCGAACCAGGGGGCCGGACTATGGCTACACCTTC
-	TRBV5-1	TRBJ2-1	-	CVSSLSGGQYNEQFF	TGCGTCAGCAGCTTGTCGGGAGGACAGTACAATGAGCAGTTCTTC
-	TRBV20-1	TRBJ2-7	-	CSASGRQLSSYEQYF	TGCAGTGCTAGCGGCCGACAGCTCAGCTCCTACGAGCAGTACTTC
-	TRBV5-1	TRBJ1-1	-	CASSFQALGMNTEAFF	TGCGCCAGCAGCTTTCAGGCCCTGGGAATGAACACTGAAGCTTTCTTT
few	TRBV20-1	TRBJ2-5	-	CSASHPTVQETQYF	TGCAGTGCTAGTCACCCGACAGTTCAAGAGACCCAGTACTTC
-	TRBV21-1	TRBJ2-7	-	CASSKARKGCSYNEQYF	TGTGCCAGCAGCAAAGCAAGGAAGGGCTGCTCCTACAATGAGCAGTACTTC
-	TRBV7-9	TRBJ2-3	-	CASSSPGPTDTQYF	TGTGCCAGCAGCTCGCCGGGACCCACAGATACGCAGTATTTT
-	TRBV11-1	TRBJ2-1	TRBD1	CASSPTTGVREQFF	TGTGCCAGCAGCCCAACAACAGGGGTTCGTGAGCAGTTCTTC
few	TRBV7-2	TRBJ2-7	-	CASSVGGPYEQYF	TGTGCCAGCAGCGTCGGAGGTCCCTACGAGCAGTACTTC
-	TRBV2	TRBJ2-5	TRBD2	CAGRTSLRETQYF	TGTGCCGGACGGACTAGCCTGAGAGAGACCCAGTACTTC
-	TRBV2	TRBJ2-7	-	CASRGFSYEQYF	TGTGCCAGCAGGGGATTTTCCTACGAGCAGTACTTC
-	TRBV29-1	TRBJ2-3	TRBD2	CSVDRGSLDTQYF	TGCAGCGTTGACCGCGGGAGTTTAGATACGCAGTATTTT
-	TRBV7-2	TRBJ1-1	-	CASSLAGWTAAFF	TGTGCCAGCAGCTTAGCCGGGTGGACGGCGGCTTTCTTT
few	TRBV4-2	TRBJ2-6	-	CASSLHGPGANVLTF	TGTGCCAGCAGCCTGCATGGCCCTGGGGCCAACGTCCTGACTTTC
-	TRBV5-1	TRBJ2-2	-	CASSLDWGPNTGELFF	TGCGCCAGCAGCTTGGATTGGGGGCCGAACACCGGGGAGCTGTTTTTT
-	TRBV4-3	TRBJ2-1	TRBD2	CASSQVAGVHEQFF	TGCGCCAGCAGCCAAGTAGCGGGAGTCCATGAGCAGTTCTTC
-	TRBV20-1	TRBJ2-1	-	CSARVPGLHSNEQFF	TGCAGTGCTAGAGTGCCGGGACTGCATAGCAATGAGCAGTTCTTC
-	TRBV14	TRBJ2-7	TRBD1	CASSQSDRSSYEQYF	TGTGCCAGCAGCCAATCGGACAGGAGCTCCTACGAGCAGTACTTC
-	TRBV4-3	TRBJ2-2	TRBD2	CASSPGIAGGGTGELFF	TGCGCCAGCAGCCCCGGGATAGCGGGAGGTGGTACCGGGGAGCTGTTTTTT
-	TRBV7-2	TRBJ2-7	-	CASSLGRESSYEQYF	TGTGCCAGCAGCTTGGGACGGGAAAGCTCCTACGAGCAGTACTTC
few	TRBV25-1	TRBJ2-7	-	CASSEYAQGGVGYEQYF	TGTGCCAGCAGTGAATATGCCCAGGGGGGCGTAGGTTACGAGCAGTACTTC